Following are 20 T cell receptor beta chains from one sample sequenced in a study of blood T cell repertoires in COVID-19. Measured with immunoSEQ multiplex PCR; TCRdb has only the in-frame clones, and not every one. The sample yields about 130,000 clones, about 86% seen once. The sequenced sample consisted of peripheral blood. The receptors were gathered from a woman aged 45-59 years who had recovered from COVID-19.

The V and J genes are TRBV5-1 and TRBJ2-7; 9 nucleotides align to TRBD2. After removal of 1 base from V and 7 bases from J, the junction contained 6 bases not matched to a gene. Germline lookup yields CDR1 SGHRS and CDR2 YFSETQ. This CDR3 has 14 residues. The CDR3 DNA sequence: TGCGCCAGCAGCTTGTTGCGGGAGGGTGAGGAGCAGTACTTC. Its translation: CASSLLREGEEQYF.

The chain carries TRBV27 and TRBJ1-2, with D perhaps TRBD1 (6 bases). The length of the CDR3 is 17 residues. Germline-derived CDR1 and CDR2 are MNHEY and SMNVEV (reference sequence). The germline V and J ends were trimmed by 5 bases and 4 bases, with 23 bases remaining between them. In nucleotides, the CDR3 is TGTGCCAGCAGTCCCGACGTTGGGCAGGGGATTCTCTATGGCTACACCTTC. Protein sequence: CASSPDVGQGILYGYTF.

The chain joins TRBV7-6 to TRBJ2-5, with TRBD1 identical over 8 bases. This CDR3 region has 15 residues. The V segment lost 3 bases and the J segment 5 bases; nucleotides outside the gene matches: 8. Germline CDR1 reads SGHVS; CDR2 reads FNYEAQ. The CDR3 here is CASSFGQGIWETQYF. In DNA form, the CDR3 reads TGTGCCAGCAGCTTCGGACAGGGTATCTGGGAGACCCAGTACTTC.

V and J are TRBV4-1 and TRBJ2-5; D ambiguous. Germline loops: CDR1 MGHRA, CDR2 YSYEKL. The germline V and J ends were trimmed by 2 bases and 7 bases, with 11 bases remaining between them. This CDR3 is 13 amino acids long. CDR3 loop: CASSQTRSGTQYF. In DNA, the CDR3 is TGCGCCAGCAGCCAAACAAGGTCAGGGACCCAGTACTTC.

This clone came up once. The V and J genes are TRBV11-3 and TRBJ2-7; TRBD1 might be the D (5 bases). There are 13 residues in the CDR3. Between the trimmed V and J ends, which lost 5 bases and 0 bases, there was a span of 8 bases. Per germline, CDR1 SGHNT and CDR2 YENEEA. The CDR3 loop reads CASSLGHSYEQYF. The CDR3, as DNA: TGTGCCAGCAGCCTCGGACACTCCTACGAGCAGTACTTC.

The V and J genes are TRBV9 and TRBJ2-7; 7 bases map to TRBD1. CDR1 is SGDLS and CDR2 is YYNGEE in the germline V gene. The CDR3 has 14 amino acids. Trimming took 0 bases from V and 2 from J; bases not matched to a gene: 2. The CDR3 region has the DNA TGTGCCAGCAGCGTAGGTACAGGGGCCTACGAGCAGTACTTC. Translation gives CASSVGTGAYEQYF.

This chain uses TRBV27 with TRBJ2-5; possibly TRBD1 for D (8 bases). Germline V lookup: CDR1 MNHEY, CDR2 SMNVEV (reference sequence). This CDR3 comprises 15 residues. The V end was cut by 6 bases, the J end by 0 bases, with 14 bases between. The CDR3 nucleotides read TGTGCCAGCAGGGAACAGGGGGGGAACCAAGAGACCCAGTACTTC. Protein: CASREQGGNQETQYF.

This rearrangement joins TRBV11-2 to TRBJ1-1; 7 bases are shared with TRBD1. V was pared by 5 bases and J by 5 bases, with 14 bases of the junction left unmatched. The V gene's germline CDR1 is SGHAT and CDR2 FQNNGV. This CDR3 has 16 amino acids. CDR3 region: CASSLSVAGGRTEAFF. The CDR3 nucleotides are TGTGCCAGCAGCCTCTCCGTGGCAGGGGGTCGTACTGAAGCTTTCTTT. Using reference TRBV11-2 and TRBJ1-1 for the parts outside the CDR3, the full variable domain is EAGVAQSPRYKIIEKRQSVAFWCNPISGHATLYWYQQILGQGPKLLIQFQNNGVVDDSQLPKDRFSAERLKGVDSTLKIQPAKLEDSAVYLCASSLSVAGGRTEAFFGQGTRLTVV.

This chain connects TRBV9 to TRBJ2-2; TRBD2 aligns across 13 bases. CDR3 size: 17 residues. After removal of 3 bases from V and 6 bases from J, the junction contained 8 bases not matched to a gene. Germline V gene sequence: CDR1 SGDLS, CDR2 YYNGEE. Written as DNA, the CDR3 is TGTGCCAGCAGCGCGGGACTAGCGGGGAGGGTCGCCGGGGAGCTGTTTTTT. It translates to CASSAGLAGRVAGELFF.

The chain combines TRBV28 with TRBJ1-5; D is uncertain. The CDR3 totals 16 residues. The germline V gene has CDR1 MDHEN and CDR2 SYDVKM. Trimming cost V 2 bases and J 0 bases, with 11 bases left between them. The CDR3 is CASSLGGWISNQPQHF. CDR3 nucleotide sequence: TGTGCCAGCAGTTTAGGAGGGTGGATTAGCAATCAGCCCCAGCATTTT.

This rearrangement joins TRBV7-8 to TRBJ2-7; TRBD2 aligns across 11 bases. Germline CDR1 reads SGHVS; CDR2 reads FQNEAQ. This CDR3 has 15 residues. The trim removed 1 base at V and 9 bases at J, leaving 8 bases unmatched. The CDR3, as DNA: TGTGCCAGCAGCTTAGGGGGCCTTAGCGGGAGGGTGCAGTACTTC. Translating it yields CASSLGGLSGRVQYF. The variable domain in full, completed from reference TRBV7-8 and TRBJ2-7, reads GAGVSQSPRYKVAKRGQDVALRCDPISGHVSLFWYQQALGQGPEFLTYFQNEAQLDKSGLPSDRFFAERPEGSVSTLKIQRTQQEDSAVYLCASSLGGLSGRVQYFGPGTRLTVT.

The rearrangement links TRBV7-8 to TRBJ2-5; 8 bases align to TRBD2. The CDR3 is 14 residues long. Per germline, CDR1 SGHVS and CDR2 FQNEAQ. The ends lost 3 bases at V and 1 base at J; junction bases unmatched: 1. The CDR3 DNA reads TGTGCCAGCAGCTTGCGGGGGGTCCAAGAGACCCAGTACTTC. Translating it yields CASSLRGVQETQYF.

The J gene is TRBJ2-7, the V gene TRBV11-3; 8 nucleotides line up with TRBD1. The CDR3 has 15 amino acids. V lost 0 bases to trimming and J lost 9 bases; unmatched junction nucleotides: 10. Germline V gene sequence: CDR1 SGHNT, CDR2 YENEEA. CDR3 nucleotide sequence: TGTGCCAGCAGCTTAGATTCGAACAGGGGGTCGGGGCAGTACTTC. It is translated as CASSLDSNRGSGQYF.

The chain carries TRBV7-6 and TRBJ2-7; 7 nucleotides align to TRBD1. Germline V gives CDR1 SGHVS, CDR2 FNYEAQ. The CDR3 loop spans 15 amino acids. The V segment lost 0 bases and the J segment 0 bases; nucleotides outside the gene matches: 2. CDR3 region: CASSLAGQTSYEQYF. CDR3 DNA: TGTGCCAGCAGCTTAGCGGGACAGACCTCCTACGAGCAGTACTTC.

The gene calls are TRBV19 and TRBJ1-5; 8 positions agree with TRBD1. Germline values: CDR1 LNHDA, CDR2 SQIVND (reference sequence). This CDR3 has 13 residues. V lost 5 bases to trimming and J lost 4 bases; unmatched junction nucleotides: 1. The CDR3 DNA reads TGTGCCAGTAGTGGGACAGGTAATCAGCCCCAGCATTTT. The encoded protein is CASSGTGNQPQHF.

The chain carries TRBV11-2 and TRBJ1-2; 7 bases align to TRBD1. Losses at the gene ends were 6 bases for V and 5 bases for J; bases not matched to a gene: 18. The CDR3 has 17 residues. Germline V gene sequence: CDR1 SGHAT, CDR2 FQNNGV. CDR3 nucleotides: TGTGCCAGCAGGATTCCGGGACAGACTCATTCTGGGTATGGCTACACCTTC. Translated, it gives CASRIPGQTHSGYGYTF.

The chain recombines TRBV10-3 with TRBJ1-1, with D hard to call. Germline assignment: CDR1 ENHRY and CDR2 SYGVKD. V was clipped by 4 bases and J by 1 base, with 10 bases between them. This CDR3 contains 14 residues. The CDR3 coding sequence is TGTGCCATCAGTGGCCCTTCGGGGAACACTGAAGCTTTCTTT. It translates to CAISGPSGNTEAFF.

On this clone: Germline is not matched at one junction end, which may reflect a read error. This chain connects TRBV27 to TRBJ1-1; D uncertain. Germline-derived CDR1 and CDR2 are MNHEY and SMNVEV (reference sequence). The CDR3 totals 13 residues. CDR3 in amino acids: CASSLGVGSRSLF. In nucleotides, the CDR3 is TGTGCCAGCAGTTTAGGCGTTGGGTCCCGTAGCCTTTTT.

This clone appeared a few times. The chain has TRBV19 and TRBJ2-7; 9 bases line up with TRBD2. The CDR3 sequence is 17 residues long. V shed 3 bases and J 3 bases; nucleotides not matched to a gene: 12. Per the germline V gene, CDR1 is LNHDA and CDR2 is SQIVND (reference sequence). CDR3 loop: CASSIQHSAGGSYEQYF. Here the CDR3 DNA reads TGTGCCAGTAGTATTCAACACTCGGCGGGAGGGAGCTACGAGCAGTACTTC.

V usage is TRBV27 and J usage is TRBJ2-5; 9 bases match TRBD2. In germline, CDR1 is MNHEY, CDR2 SMNVEV (reference sequence). The CDR3 extends over 16 amino acids. V dropped 8 bases and J dropped 5; count of bases not matched to a gene: 15. CDR3 sequence (DNA): TGTGCCAGCGGGGACCTCAGCGGGGGGCCCGGCGAGACCCAGTACTTC. It codes for CASGDLSGGPGETQYF.